This record covers a single T cell receptor beta chain. Its antigen is not identified. The entry originates in a study of blood T cell dynamics during melanoma immunotherapy. Study information: Patients with metastatic melanoma got pembrolizumab or nivolumab-ipilimumab as first-line care.

DNA loading was fixed at about 360 ng for all bulk PBMC samples. The assay was immunoSEQ multiplex PCR, and TCRdb's table has in-frame clones only and misses some. This table has approximately 6,200 clones, roughly 87% appearing once. The study, taken as a whole, reports: It remained unknown if the driving T cell clones were melanoma-specific.

The time point: pre-treatment baseline. No patient had earlier systemic cancer treatment, concurrent immunosuppressants, or another active cancer. This receptor was taken from a human donor with melanoma. Sequenced material: blood, taken from a patient treated with checkpoint blockade.

The CDR3 loop reads CASSEEDWSGEAFF. The CDR3 bases are TGTGCCAGCAGTGAAGAGGACTGGTCGGGTGAAGCTTTCTTT. This chain joins TRBV6-1 and TRBJ1-1; D ambiguous. Trimming removed 1 base at V and 7 bases at J, with 13 bases between. The CDR3 consists of 14 residues. Germline assignment: CDR1 MNHNS and CDR2 SASEGT.